This entry is about one TCR beta chain. What it recognizes is unknown. Measured with immunoSEQ multiplex PCR; TCRdb has only the in-frame clones, and not every one. The sample lists roughly 120,000 clones; about 87% were seen once. The record originates from a study of cytomegalovirus exposure and HLA in healthy donors. The CDR3 has 17 residues. CDR1 and CDR2 from the germline V gene are MGHDK and SYGVNS. V dropped 3 bases and J dropped 1; count of bases not matched to a gene: 7. Study conclusions and caveats: Roughly 170 TCR beta chains were listed as cytomegalovirus-associated. The finding came from a later analysis; first-cohort TCR clusters tended to co-occur in the approximately 120 validation repertoires. Reports indicated that the classifier achieved high specificity and sensitivity in diagnosing cytomegalovirus status. As confirmed in vitro, three CMV-associated chains were specific for CMV antigens.

The origin of this receptor is a man aged 18 to 35 in good health and CMV-seronegative. Material: PBMCs. The V gene is TRBV25-1, the J gene TRBJ1-2; 11 bases are a match to TRBD1. CDR3 protein: CASSDPGTGGYNYGYTF. The CDR3 DNA reads TGTGCCAGCAGTGACCCCGGGACAGGGGGATATAACTATGGCTACACCTTC.